The 21 T cell receptor beta chains in this list originate from one sample, sequenced in a study of blood T cell repertoires in COVID-19. Profiling relied on immunoSEQ multiplex PCR, and the TCRdb table lists in-frame clones only, not all of them. The sample has a few hundred thousand clones, about nine tenths seen once; the top ten hold about 2%. The sequencing sample was made of peripheral blood. Receptors originate from a man younger than 40 who had recovered from COVID-19.

The chain combines TRBV19 with TRBJ2-7; tentative D call: TRBD2 (5 bases). Looked up from germline, CDR1 is LNHDA and CDR2 is SQIVND (reference sequence). The ends were cut back, 3 bases at V and 5 bases at J, with 17 bases in the middle. The CDR3 runs 15 residues. The CDR3: CASSMDGPRRDEQYF. The CDR3 coding sequence is TGTGCCAGTAGTATGGACGGACCCCGGCGGGACGAGCAGTACTTC.

The chain is built from TRBV7-9 and TRBJ1-1; D unresolved. Looked up from germline, CDR1 is SEHNR and CDR2 is FQNEAQ (reference sequence). This CDR3 has 14 amino acids. V was trimmed by 4 bases and J by 7 bases, leaving 16 bases between them. CDR3: CASSSKRTGDEAFF. The CDR3 DNA reads TGTGCCAGCAGCTCCAAAAGAACCGGGGATGAAGCTTTCTTT.

V is TRBV2 and J is TRBJ2-2; D is possibly TRBD2 (6 bases). The germline V gene has CDR1 SNHLY and CDR2 FYNNEI. CDR3 size: 13 residues. V lost 6 bases, J lost 5 bases, and 10 bases lay in between. The chain's CDR3 is CASRQDYTGELFF. CDR3 coding DNA: TGTGCCAGCAGGCAGGACTATACCGGGGAGCTGTTTTTT.

This clone was picked up many times. The J gene is TRBJ2-3, the V gene TRBV6-4, with 13 bases identical to TRBD2. The CDR3 covers 14 residues. V was pared by 5 bases and J by 4 bases, with 0 bases of the junction left unmatched. Germline V gene data show CDR1 as MRHNA and CDR2 as SNTAGT. The CDR3, as DNA: TGTGCCAGCAGTACTAGCGGGGGGGCAGATACGCAGTATTTT. Its protein is CASSTSGGADTQYF.

The V call is TRBV20-1, the J call TRBJ1-2; D gene unclear. V was trimmed by 3 bases and J by 1 base, leaving 6 bases between them. From germline, CDR1 is DFQATT and CDR2 SNEGSKA (reference sequence). This CDR3 comprises 12 residues. This chain's CDR3 is CSASAFNYGYTF. The CDR3 DNA reads TGCAGTGCTAGTGCGTTTAACTATGGCTACACCTTC.

The V call is TRBV11-3, the J call TRBJ2-1; TRBD2 aligns across 7 bases. V lost 1 base, J lost 6 bases, and 0 bases stayed unmatched. CDR3 length equals 13 residues. The germline V gene has CDR1 SGHNT and CDR2 YENEEA. CDR3 in amino acids: CASSLGTSNEQFF. The CDR3 region has the DNA TGTGCCAGCAGCTTAGGGACTAGCAATGAGCAGTTCTTC.

J is TRBJ1-2 and V is TRBV6-5, with 8 bases that match TRBD1. Germline lookup yields CDR1 MNHEY and CDR2 SVGAGI. V lost 2 bases to trimming and J lost 4 bases; unmatched junction nucleotides: 9. This CDR3 is built from 16 residues. The CDR3 reads CASSYEGTGLGYGYTF. The DNA of the CDR3 is TGTGCCAGCAGTTACGAAGGGACAGGACTGGGCTATGGCTACACCTTC.

The V call is TRBV6-2 or TRBV6-3, the J call TRBJ1-6; D possibly corresponds to TRBD1 (6 bases). V was shortened by 4 bases and J by 6 bases, with 13 bases between the two germline ends. Germline CDR1 is MNHEY and CDR2 is SVGEGT. The CDR3 extends over 15 amino acids. The CDR3 loop is CASSSNRGANSPLHF. The DNA for the CDR3 is TGTGCCAGCAGTTCGAATCGGGGGGCTAATTCACCCCTCCACTTT.

This clone was observed once. J is TRBJ2-3 and V is TRBV29-1, with D tentatively TRBD2 (5 bases). This CDR3 contains 13 residues. V was cut by 6 bases and J by 5 bases, with 15 bases left in between. Per the germline V gene, CDR1 is SQVTM and CDR2 is ANQGSEA. In DNA form, the CDR3 reads TGCAGCGTGGACTCTCAGCTAGAAGATACGCAGTATTTT. This codes for CSVDSQLEDTQYF.

This chain joins TRBV24-1 and TRBJ2-7; TRBD2 matches at 7 bases. The ends lost 4 bases at V and 2 bases at J; junction bases unmatched: 13. The CDR3 runs 17 residues. The germline V gene has CDR1 KGHDR and CDR2 SFDVKD. The CDR3 spells CATSDPPEPAGTYEQYF. CDR3 sequence (DNA): TGTGCCACCAGTGACCCCCCCGAGCCAGCGGGGACCTACGAGCAGTACTTC.

This clone was seen only a few times. V is TRBV4-1 and J is TRBJ1-5; 9 bases are shared with TRBD1. The CDR3 runs to 18 residues. The ends lost 4 bases at V and 0 bases at J; junction bases unmatched: 10. The V gene's germline CDR1 is MGHRA and CDR2 YSYEKL. The CDR3 spells CASSRGTGKMNSNQPQHF. The CDR3 DNA reads TGCGCCAGCAGCCGAGGGACAGGGAAAATGAATAGCAATCAGCCCCAGCATTTT.

The V call is TRBV24-1, the J call TRBJ2-5; a weak D match, TRBD1 (6 bases). Trimming shortened V by 6 bases and J by 5 bases, and 18 bases separated the two germline ends. Germline CDR1 reads KGHDR; CDR2 reads SFDVKD. This CDR3 region has 15 residues. CDR3 sequence reads: CATSTPAAGVETQYF. The DNA for the CDR3 is TGTGCCACCAGTACCCCCGCGGCAGGGGTGGAGACCCAGTACTTC.

The chain joins TRBV20-1 to TRBJ1-2; 8 nucleotides agree with TRBD1. With V trimmed by 3 bases and J by 4 bases, 7 bases remained unmatched. The CDR3 loop spans 14 amino acids. The germline V gene has CDR1 DFQATT and CDR2 SNEGSKA (reference sequence). CDR3 residues: CSASPGQELYGYTF. CDR3 in DNA: TGCAGTGCTAGTCCGGGACAGGAGCTCTATGGCTACACCTTC.

This clone was observed a single time. The CDR3 region has the DNA TGCGCCAGCAGTGATAGGGGGCCGGGTGAGACCCAGTACTTC. Encoded protein: CASSDRGPGETQYF. The rearrangement links TRBV10-2 to TRBJ2-5; 7 nucleotides match TRBD1. This CDR3 has 14 residues. Per germline, CDR1 WSHSY and CDR2 SAAADI. The J segment lost 5 bases and the V segment lost 3 bases, leaving 6 bases of the junction unmatched.

V gene TRBV5-1 combines with J gene TRBJ2-3, with 10 nucleotides matching TRBD2. The germline V gene encodes CDR1 SGHRS and CDR2 YFSETQ. The junction had 11 bases not matched to a gene; V was cut back by 4 bases and J by 6 bases. The CDR3 runs to 16 residues. In DNA form, the CDR3 reads TGCGCCAGCAGCCCCCAAACTAGCGGGGATTTGGATACGCAGTATTTT. Translation: CASSPQTSGDLDTQYF.

The rearrangement joins TRBV10-3 to TRBJ2-5; 10 bases match TRBD2. The CDR3 spans 16 residues. Germline V gene sequence: CDR1 ENHRY, CDR2 SYGVKD. J lost 5 bases, V lost 8 bases, and 14 bases had no gene match. The CDR3 DNA sequence: TGTGCCATCCAATCCACCCAAGCGGGGGGGCCGGAGACCCAGTACTTC. Encoded protein: CAIQSTQAGGPETQYF.

The genes are TRBV4-3 and TRBJ2-1, with a possible D match to TRBD1 (7 bases). The CDR3 sequence is 16 residues long. Germline V gene sequence: CDR1 LGHNA, CDR2 YSLEER. The V end was cut by 4 bases, the J end by 3 bases, with 16 bases between. In DNA, the CDR3 is TGCGCCAGCAGCCCGGGCCAGGGGGGCTTCTACAATGAGCAGTTCTTC. Translating gives CASSPGQGGFYNEQFF.

The chain combines TRBV29-1 with TRBJ1-3, with D hard to call. The ends were cut back, 3 bases at V and 3 bases at J, with 9 bases in the middle. Germline assignment: CDR1 SQVTM and CDR2 ANQGSEA. The CDR3 has 13 residues. The CDR3 reads CSVETGGGNTIYF. The DNA of the CDR3 is TGCAGCGTTGAGACTGGAGGTGGAAACACCATATATTTT.

This rearrangement joins TRBV24-1 to TRBJ2-3; D might be TRBD2 (6 bases). This CDR3 comprises 16 residues. V was shortened by 6 bases and J by 4 bases, with 19 bases between the two germline ends. CDR1 and CDR2 from the germline V gene are KGHDR and SFDVKD. The CDR3, as DNA: TGTGCCACCAGTAACCCGGGGGTTCGAATAGCAGATACGCAGTATTTT. Amino acids: CATSNPGVRIADTQYF.

This clone was seen just once. The chain recombines TRBV30 with TRBJ2-3; D might be TRBD2 (6 bases). V lost 2 bases and J lost 6, with 18 bases in between. CDR3 length: 15 residues. Germline V gives CDR1 GTSNPN, CDR2 SVGIG (reference sequence). The CDR3, as DNA: TGTGCCTGGAGTCTTGGGGGACTTCTTTCCGATACGCAGTATTTT. Translating gives CAWSLGGLLSDTQYF.

The rearrangement uses TRBV5-1 and TRBJ1-2; TRBD1 matches 8 bases. V trimming: 0 bases; J trimming: 7 bases; junction bases outside the gene matches: 2. Germline lookup yields CDR1 SGHRS and CDR2 YFSETQ. CDR3 size: 13 residues. The DNA of the CDR3 is TGCGCCAGCAGCTTGGACAGGGGGGGTGGCTACACCTTC. Residues: CASSLDRGGGYTF.